Sequencing of this TCR beta chain was carried out in a study of T cells after yellow fever vaccination. Overall study results and limits: There was a small share of clonotypes that showed up in both the CD4 and CD8 compartments.

V dropped 0 bases and J dropped 4 bases, with 10 bases sitting between them. CDR1 is MGHRA and CDR2 is YSYEKL in the germline V gene. The CDR3 has 15 residues. As TCR cDNA was made by 5'RACE template switching, a universal primer site and UMIs were added. A single record per CDR3 protein comes from TCRdb applying MiXCR to the 5' RACE reads. The sample shows approximately 300,000 distinct CDR3 sequences, over 8% of them seen only once. This clonotype was recorded at least ten times. Its antigen is not identified. The material sequenced was PBMCs, taken on the day of the first yellow fever vaccination. The TCR originated in a man aged 18 to 35 who received the YFV17D yellow fever vaccine. The chain combines TRBV4-1 with TRBJ1-3; D gene unclear. The DNA of the CDR3 is TGCGCCAGCAGCCAAGATGGGGTATTAGGAAACACCATATATTTT. Its translation: CASSQDGVLGNTIYF.